This TCR beta chain was captured in a study of control samples from healthy donors and cancer patients. Measured with immunoSEQ multiplex PCR; TCRdb has only the in-frame clones, and not every one. Of about 77,000 clones listed, 85% to 95% are singletons. The V gene's germline CDR1 is MNHEY and CDR2 SVGAGI. The V end was cut by 8 bases, the J end by 8 bases, with 19 bases between. CDR3 length equals 14 residues. The rearrangement uses TRBV6-5 and TRBJ2-1, with D possibly TRBD2 on 6 matching bases. The sequence came from a woman aged 55-70 years in good health. The material sequenced was blood. This CDR3 is CASERDLAADEQFF. The CDR3, as DNA: TGTGCCAGCGAGAGGGACTTGGCCGCCGATGAGCAGTTCTTC.